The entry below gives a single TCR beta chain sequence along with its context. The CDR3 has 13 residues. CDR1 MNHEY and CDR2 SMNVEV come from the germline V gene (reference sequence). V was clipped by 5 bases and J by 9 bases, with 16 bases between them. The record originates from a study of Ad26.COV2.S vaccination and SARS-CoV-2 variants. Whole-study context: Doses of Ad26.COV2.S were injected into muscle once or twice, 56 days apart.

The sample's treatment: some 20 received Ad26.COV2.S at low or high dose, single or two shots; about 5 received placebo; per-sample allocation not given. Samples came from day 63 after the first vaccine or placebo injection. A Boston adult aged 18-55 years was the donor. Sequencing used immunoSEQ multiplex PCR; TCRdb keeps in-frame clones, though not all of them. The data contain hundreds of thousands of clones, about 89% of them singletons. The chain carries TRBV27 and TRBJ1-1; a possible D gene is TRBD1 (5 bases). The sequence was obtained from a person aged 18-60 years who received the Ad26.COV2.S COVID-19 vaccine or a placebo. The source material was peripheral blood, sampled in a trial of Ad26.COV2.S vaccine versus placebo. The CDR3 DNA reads TGTGCCAGCAGTCTTAGGGTGGGGGAGAAAGCTTTCTTT. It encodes CASSLRVGEKAFF.